This TCR beta chain was captured in a study of T cell responses to AZD1222 COVID-19 vaccine. The table came from immunoSEQ multiplex PCR; TCRdb's copy has only in-frame clones and leaves some out. The repertoire includes roughly 200,000 clones, less than 95% of them detected once, and around 1.7% sits in the top ten. Trimming took off 3 bases at V and 3 bases at J, with 6 bases between the two ends. CDR3 length equals 11 residues. Germline CDR1 SQVTM, CDR2 ANQGSEA. This sample comprised peripheral blood, obtained 28 days after the second dose of the MenACWY control vaccine. This clonotype was obtained from an adult who received the MenACWY meningococcal vaccine as a control. V usage is TRBV29-1 and J usage is TRBJ2-7; D is uncertain. The CDR3 bases are TGCAGCGTTGACAAGGGCTACGAGCAGTACTTC. It specifies CSVDKGYEQYF.